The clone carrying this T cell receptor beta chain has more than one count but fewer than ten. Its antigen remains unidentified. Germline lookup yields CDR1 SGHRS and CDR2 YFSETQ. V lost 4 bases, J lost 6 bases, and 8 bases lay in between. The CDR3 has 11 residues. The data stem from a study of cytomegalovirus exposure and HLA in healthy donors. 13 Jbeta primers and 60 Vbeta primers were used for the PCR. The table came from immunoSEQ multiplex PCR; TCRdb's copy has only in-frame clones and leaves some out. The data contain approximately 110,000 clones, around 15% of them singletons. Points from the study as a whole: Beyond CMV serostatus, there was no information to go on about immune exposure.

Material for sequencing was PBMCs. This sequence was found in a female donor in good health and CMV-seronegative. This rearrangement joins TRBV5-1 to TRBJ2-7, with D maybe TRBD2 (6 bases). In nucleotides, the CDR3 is TGCGCCAGCAGCCGGAGGGGCGAGCAGTACTTC. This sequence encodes CASSRRGEQYF.